This entry describes one T cell receptor beta chain. This clone was counted once. This clone's antigen is unknown. The sample holds no much larger clone one base away, and base qualities are not on file. TRB sequencing used genomic DNA with the immunoSEQ assay at survey resolution or the hsTCRB kit. The study's own analysis went as follows. Initial read processing used immunoSEQ software, and repertoire analyses used the LymphoSeq R package. Clonality was computed as 1 minus normalized Shannon entropy; Gini coefficient was also calculated for each TRB dataset. Phenotypes of unsorted samples were inferred by mapping TRB sequences from sorted subsets of the recipient or donor onto unsorted samples of the same recipient. In its TCRdb copy, this immuneACCESS table keeps in-frame sequences only and misses some clones. Where compared with another copy, unresolved V genes explain less than half of these, and the others have no known cause. From that table come the V and J calls and clone size; the DNA was used to work out D and trimming. For this sample the table gives 8,500 to 13,000 clones, of which around nine tenths were detected only once. The top ten clones comprise less than 35% of the sample.

At the junction V is shortened by 2 bases and J by 4 bases, with 5 bases in between. Based on the germline V gene, the CDR1 and CDR2 sequences are SNHLY and FYNNEI. The CDR3, cysteine through phenylalanine, is 12 amino acids long. The sequence is cut down to CDR3 DNA, 36 bases in frame from base 1. This entry belongs to a study of T cells after posttransplantation cyclophosphamide (dated by TCRdb to 2015 to 2016). Study-wide context: T cell repertoire reconstitution was tracked by TRB sequencing after myeloablative bone marrow transplantation in which posttransplantation cyclophosphamide was used as GVHD prophylaxis. Samples from a few dozen PTCy-treated patients and 15 to 20 related bone marrow donors of those patients were subjected to antigen receptor sequencing. Because TRA and TRB clonality were tightly correlated in 9 samples, subsequent TCR analyses were focused on TRB only. Blood from every one of the 30 or so PTCy patients who had 1-year posttransplant specimens underwent TRB sequencing. Public TRB sequences were queried against a database of over 3,600 sequences associated with responses to pathogens, tumor antigens, self-antigens and alloantigens. TRB sequencing was also done on up to roughly 3 additional blood samples from 2 to 5.2 years after transplant in 3 patients, and on pretransplant blood from several patients. Study-wide conclusions, independent of this receptor: Donor-recipient similarity was low at 1-2 months but rose over the first year, and later blood repertoires were often dominated by donor CD8+ memory clones. Across the roughly 48 patients, TRB clonality was highly associated with recipient CMV seropositivity and CMV reactivation, and diversity with PTCy was similar to that in the CNI/methotrexate controls. The TRB repertoires of T cells infiltrating skin or GI tract showed only limited overlap with the TRB repertoires of T cells in blood.

In the paper's terms, the treatment or condition label means: high-dose cyclophosphamide on days +3 and +4 as single-agent GVHD prophylaxis. For conditioning, the PTCy patients got busulfan and fludarabine, then a related or unrelated marrow graft, followed by cyclophosphamide on days +3 and +4. PTCy-treated patients came from a prospective multi-institutional clinical trial. Mononuclear cells from peripheral blood and bone marrow were separated by Ficoll-Hypaque density centrifugation and then cryopreserved. FACS on a FACSAria II was used to sort CD4+ and CD8+ T cells, including the naive and memory subsets.

This receptor chain uses TRBV2 and TRBJ1-2; the D gene cannot be named for sure. The sequences come from CD4+ T cells sorted from PBMCs, collected after allogeneic stem cell transplant with posttransplant cyclophosphamide. This clonotype originated in a male patient between 25 and 39 years old who received an allogeneic stem cell transplant from a related donor, was CMV-positive, and had acute GVHD only. Following a transplant, a fraction of the T cells may be traceable to the graft donor. The sequence in DNA is TGTGCCAGCAGTGAACCGGGCTATGGCTACACCTTC. Translation gives CASSEPGYGYTF.